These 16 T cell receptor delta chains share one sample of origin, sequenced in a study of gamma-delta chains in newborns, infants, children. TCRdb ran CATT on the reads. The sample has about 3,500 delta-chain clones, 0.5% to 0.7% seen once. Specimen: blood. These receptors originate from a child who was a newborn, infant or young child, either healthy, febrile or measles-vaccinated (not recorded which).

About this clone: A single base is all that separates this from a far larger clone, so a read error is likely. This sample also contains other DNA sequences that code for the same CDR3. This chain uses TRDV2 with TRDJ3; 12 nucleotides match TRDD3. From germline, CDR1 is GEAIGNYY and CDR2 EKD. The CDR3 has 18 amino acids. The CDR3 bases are TGTGCCTGTGACAATACTGGGGGATACTCCTGGGACACCCGACAGATGTTCTTC. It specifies CACDNTGGYSWDTRQMFF.

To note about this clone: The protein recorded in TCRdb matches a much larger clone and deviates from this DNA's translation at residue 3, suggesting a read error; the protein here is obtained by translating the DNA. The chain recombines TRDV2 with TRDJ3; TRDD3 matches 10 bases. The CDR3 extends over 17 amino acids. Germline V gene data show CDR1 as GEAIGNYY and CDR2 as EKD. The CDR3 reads CARDTVLGDWDTRQMFF. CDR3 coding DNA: TGTGCCCGTGACACCGTACTGGGGGATTGGGACACCCGACAGATGTTTTTC.

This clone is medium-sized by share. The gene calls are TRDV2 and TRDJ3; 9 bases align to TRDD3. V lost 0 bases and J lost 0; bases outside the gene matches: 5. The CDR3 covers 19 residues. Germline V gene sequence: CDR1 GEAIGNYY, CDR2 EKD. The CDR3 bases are TGTGCCTGTGACACCGTTGACTGGGGGAGCTCCTGGGACACCCGACAGATGTTTTTC. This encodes CACDTVDWGSSWDTRQMFF.

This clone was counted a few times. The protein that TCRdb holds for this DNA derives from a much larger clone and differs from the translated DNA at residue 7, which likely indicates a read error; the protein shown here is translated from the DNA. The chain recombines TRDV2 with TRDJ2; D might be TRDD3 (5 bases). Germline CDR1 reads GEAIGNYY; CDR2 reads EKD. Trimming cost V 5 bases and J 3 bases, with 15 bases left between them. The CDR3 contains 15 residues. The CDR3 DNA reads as TGTGCCTGTGTCCTCAAGGATGGGGTGACAGCACAACTCTTCTTT. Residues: CACVLKDGVTAQLFF.

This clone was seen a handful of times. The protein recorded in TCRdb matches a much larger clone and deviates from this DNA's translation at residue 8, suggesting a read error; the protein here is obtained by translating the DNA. The chain's CDR3 is CACDPLGATLTAQLFF. DNA of the CDR3: TGTGCCTGTGACCCCCTGGGGGCTACTTTGACAGCCCAACTCTTCTTT. This chain connects TRDV2 to TRDJ2, with 7 positions matching TRDD3. Germline assignment: CDR1 GEAIGNYY and CDR2 EKD. The CDR3 loop spans 16 amino acids.

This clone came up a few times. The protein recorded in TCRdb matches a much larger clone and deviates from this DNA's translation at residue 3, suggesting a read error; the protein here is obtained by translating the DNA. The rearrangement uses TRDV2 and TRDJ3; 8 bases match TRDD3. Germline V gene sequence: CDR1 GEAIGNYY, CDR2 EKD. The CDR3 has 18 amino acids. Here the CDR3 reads CAGDGTGGSSWDTRQMFF. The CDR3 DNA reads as TGTGCCGGTGACGGTACTGGGGGCAGCTCCTGGGACACCCGACAGATGTTTTTC.

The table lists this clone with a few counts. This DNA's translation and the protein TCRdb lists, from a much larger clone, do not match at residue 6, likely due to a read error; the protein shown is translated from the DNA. In DNA form, the CDR3 reads TGTGCCTGTGACACCGCCGGGGGATACGCTTTGACAGCACAACTCTTCTTT. Translated, it gives CACDTAGGYALTAQLFF. The chain combines TRDV2 with TRDJ2; the match to TRDD3 covers 10 bases. The V gene's germline CDR1 is GEAIGNYY and CDR2 EKD. This CDR3 comprises 17 residues. V lost 0 bases and J lost 0; bases outside the gene matches: 3.

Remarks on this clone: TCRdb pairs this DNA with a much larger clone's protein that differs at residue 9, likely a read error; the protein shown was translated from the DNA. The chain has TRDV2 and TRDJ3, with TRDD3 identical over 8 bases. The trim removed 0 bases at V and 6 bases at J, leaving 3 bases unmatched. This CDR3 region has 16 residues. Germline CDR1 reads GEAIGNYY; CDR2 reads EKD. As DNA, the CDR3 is TGTGCCTGTGACACCTGGGGGATTCAGGACACCCGACAGATGTTTTTC. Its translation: CACDTWGIQDTRQMFF.

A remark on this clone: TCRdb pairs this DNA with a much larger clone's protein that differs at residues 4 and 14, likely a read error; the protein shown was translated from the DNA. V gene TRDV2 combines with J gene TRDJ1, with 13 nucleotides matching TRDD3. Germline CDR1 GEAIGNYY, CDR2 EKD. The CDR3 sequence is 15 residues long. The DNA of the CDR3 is TGTGCCTGTGGCTACTGGGGGATACGCACCGATAAACTCACCTTT. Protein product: CACGYWGIRTDKLTF.

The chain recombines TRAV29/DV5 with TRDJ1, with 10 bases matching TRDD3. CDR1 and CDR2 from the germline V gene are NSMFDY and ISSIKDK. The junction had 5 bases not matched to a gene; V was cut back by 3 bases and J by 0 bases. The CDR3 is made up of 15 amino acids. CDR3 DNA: TGTGCAGCAACCTACTGGGGGATCTACACCGATAAACTCATCTTT. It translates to CAATYWGIYTDKLIF.

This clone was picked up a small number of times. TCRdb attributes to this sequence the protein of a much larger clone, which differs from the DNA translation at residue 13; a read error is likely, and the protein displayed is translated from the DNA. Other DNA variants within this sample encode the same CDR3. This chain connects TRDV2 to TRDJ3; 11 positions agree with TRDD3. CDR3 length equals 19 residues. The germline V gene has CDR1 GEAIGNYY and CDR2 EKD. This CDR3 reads CACDKYWGISSWGTRQMFF. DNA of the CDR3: TGTGCCTGTGACAAGTACTGGGGGATAAGCTCCTGGGGCACCCGACAGATGTTTTTC.

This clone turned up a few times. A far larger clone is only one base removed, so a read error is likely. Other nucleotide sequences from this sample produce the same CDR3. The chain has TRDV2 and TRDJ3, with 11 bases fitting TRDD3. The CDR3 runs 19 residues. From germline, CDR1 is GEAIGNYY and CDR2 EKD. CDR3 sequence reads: CACDTVLGDSSWDTRQMFF. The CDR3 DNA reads TGTGCCTGTGACACCGTACTGGGGGATAGCTCCTGGGACACCCGGCAGATGTTTTTC.

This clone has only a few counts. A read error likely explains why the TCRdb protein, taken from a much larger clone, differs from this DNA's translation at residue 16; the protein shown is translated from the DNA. The CDR3 DNA is TGTGCCTGTGACACCTTGGGGATACGTAGCTCCTGGGACACCCGACGGATGTTTTTC. It yields the protein CACDTLGIRSSWDTRRMFF. The V gene is TRDV2, the J gene TRDJ3; TRDD3 matches 9 bases. Per the germline V gene, CDR1 is GEAIGNYY and CDR2 is EKD. The CDR3 runs 19 residues.

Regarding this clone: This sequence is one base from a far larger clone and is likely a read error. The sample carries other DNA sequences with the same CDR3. The CDR3 bases are TGTGCCTGTGACACGCTGGTGGGGGATACGGCACAACTCTTCTTT. Its translation is CACDTLVGDTAQLFF. The chain uses TRDV2 and TRDJ2; 11 nucleotides line up with TRDD3. This CDR3 is 15 amino acids long. The germline V gene encodes CDR1 GEAIGNYY and CDR2 EKD. V lost 1 base to trimming and J lost 8 bases; unmatched junction nucleotides: 5.

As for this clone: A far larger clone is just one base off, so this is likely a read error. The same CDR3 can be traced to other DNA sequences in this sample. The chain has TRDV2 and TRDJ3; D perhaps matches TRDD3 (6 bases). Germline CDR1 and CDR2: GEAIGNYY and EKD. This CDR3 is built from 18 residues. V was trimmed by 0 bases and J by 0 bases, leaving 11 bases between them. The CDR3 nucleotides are TGTGCCTGTGACACCGTGGGGGTCAGCTCCTGGGACACCCGACAGATGTTTTTC. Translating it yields CACDTVGVSSWDTRQMFF.

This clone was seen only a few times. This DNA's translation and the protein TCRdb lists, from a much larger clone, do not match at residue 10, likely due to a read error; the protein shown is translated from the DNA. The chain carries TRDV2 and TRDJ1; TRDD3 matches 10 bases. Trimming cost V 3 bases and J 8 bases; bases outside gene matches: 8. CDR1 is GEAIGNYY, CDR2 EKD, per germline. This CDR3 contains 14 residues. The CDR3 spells CACDDVLGDFKLIF. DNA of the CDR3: TGTGCCTGTGACGATGTACTGGGGGATTTCAAACTCATCTTT.